The source of this T cell receptor beta chain is a study of cytomegalovirus exposure and HLA in healthy donors (dated by TCRdb to 2017 to 2019). Regarding the study in general: In an earlier analysis of roughly 500 of the donors, around 290 Gb of sequence data and 90 million to 120 million unique TCR beta sequences from 180 million or so T cells were reported. An early release covering 550 to 700 HLA-typed donors comprised about 290 gigabases of sequencing data and around 80 million unique TCR sequences. Of the roughly 390 genotyped donors, 75% to 85% were placed in the genetic ancestry cluster associated with self-reported Caucasian donors. The study aimed to test whether cataloging public T cell receptors could reveal signatures of past pathogen exposure. Using immunosequencing, the study profiled T cell repertoires from 666 subjects and related those repertoires to cytomegalovirus serostatus. A separate validation cohort of approximately 130 different subjects was used in addition to the approximately 610-subject first cohort. To predict cytomegalovirus infection status, the study brought together high-throughput TCR immunosequencing, statistical association of individual TCRs with disease status, and machine learning. A later analysis re-analyzed previously published TCR beta repertoires from hundreds of donors and added high-resolution HLA genotyping to study TCR occurrence patterns. Rather than using new phenotypic data, the later analysis identified candidate immune exposures from TCR beta sequences and from how often those sequences occurred across donors. An earlier analysis of roughly 580 of the donors used high-throughput TCR beta sequencing to judge whether each TCR beta V gene segment behaved as functional or pseudogenic. Donor age, sex, ethnicity and CMV serostatus were collected together with the repertoire data. A later genetic analysis used genome-wide SNP genotypes for about 60% of the roughly 700 donors, treating that subset as a discovery cohort. All discovery cohort repertoires had been generated using a single sequencing platform. Both class I and class II loci were covered by HLA typing, at four-digit resolution. Typing coverage differed by locus: A, B, C, DRB1 and DQB1 were typed in roughly 620-640 donors, DQA1 in 522, DPA1 in roughly 590, and DPB1 in roughly 450. Because of strong linkage in the cohort, roughly five DR-DQ haplotypes were treated as single units for association and clustering. Across some 400 genotyped donors of the cohort, an average of approximately 240,000 unique TCR beta nucleotide sequences per donor were sequenced, and 15% to 20% of those sequences were non-productive.

Reading the germline V gene gives CDR1 ENHRY and CDR2 SYGVKD. Between the V and J ends, shortened by 11 bases and 6 bases respectively, the junction contains 16 bases. The CDR3 starts with the cysteine, ends with the phenylalanine, and has 13 residues. Kept here is only the CDR3 DNA, which spans 39 bases and is read in frame from base 1. In the case of this clone: It has no known antigen specificity. Base qualities are missing; no much larger clone stands one base away.

Libraries were constructed by the immunoSEQ multiplex PCR assay. For the multiplex PCR, a mixture combining 60 forward primers for TCR Vbeta segments and 13 reverse primers for TCR Jbeta segments was used. The CDR3 region of rearranged TCR beta genes was amplified from genomic DNA by a multiplex PCR assay. The Illumina HiSeq System was used to sequence the amplified TCR beta libraries as 87-base-pair reads. As for the original processing: A later analysis counted tens of millions of unique TCR beta chains across the 666 repertoires, and roughly 11 million of these chains were shared by at least two donors. To remove PCR and sequencing errors, raw reads were error-corrected and collapsed into unique sequences using a nearest-neighbor algorithm that merged closely related sequences. V, D and J gene segments were assigned by aligning CDR3 sequences to IMGT reference sequences. For a sequence to be retained, at least a six-nucleotide match to both a V gene segment and a J gene segment was required. A rearrangement counted as productive if the CDR3 had no stop codons and remained in frame with V and J, and every other rearrangement counted as non-productive. CDR3 was defined by IMGT convention, running from the second conserved V-encoded cysteine to the conserved J-encoded phenylalanine. The earlier analysis of about 640 of the donors excluded any sequence lacking an unambiguous match to a single V gene segment. In an earlier analysis of some 590 of the donors, a V segment was called functional when productive rearrangements were above 56.7%, and segregating when the standard deviation between donors exceeded 5%. A statistical classification framework was built for diagnosing cytomegalovirus status from the catalog of TCR beta chain sequences. A later analysis assigned V and J genes by comparing TCR nucleotide sequences with IMGT/GENE-DB human TR gene sequences. Using the TCRdist pipeline, a later analysis assigned CDR3 sequences along with most-parsimonious VDJ recombination scenarios. In a later analysis, every TCR beta chain was defined by the combination of its CDR3 amino acid sequence and its V-gene family, and reads without a unique V-gene family were dropped. A later analysis removed 550 to 650 highly shared, low-generation-probability nucleotide sequences to deal with suspected cross-contamination and a sequencing artifact. In a later analysis, a clonal expansion index was calculated for each public chain from normalized within-repertoire ranks of inferred template counts. In a later analysis, generation probabilities were computed with a VDJ recombination model fitted to out-of-frame rearrangements, and the resulting probabilities were checked against IGoR. A later analysis scored TCR-TCR, TCR-HLA and TCR-CMV co-occurrence with hypergeometric tests, applying a repertoire-size bias correction to TCR pairs. False discovery rates were estimated in a later analysis by permuting HLA or CMV assignments 20 times. In a later analysis, co-occurring TCRs were grouped with DBSCAN, and TCRdist sequence similarity was added when clustering was performed within HLA-allele-positive subsets. For co-occurrence clustering, repertoires with fewer than 30,000 or more than 120,000 public chains were excluded, along with roughly 5 repertoires with anomalous nucleotide sharing. TCRdb carries this immuneACCESS record with in-frame sequences only. Its versions omit some clonotypes, under half of them owing to an unresolved V gene in the studies checked, with the rest unexplained. V and J calls and clone size are those listed in that table; D and trimming were worked out from the DNA. Within this sample are 210,000 or so clones, with around 89% of them counted one time only. The biggest ten clones account for 0.95% to 1.1% of the sample.

The cohort comprised around 690 healthy bone marrow donors. All cohort members were sampled while nominally healthy, although unrecorded immune exposures were likely present. The donor tested CMV seronegative, placing the donor among the roughly 340 seronegative members of the cohort. Each donor provided a peripheral blood sample, and peripheral blood mononuclear cells were used for TCR beta sequencing. The Qiagen DNeasy Blood Extraction Kit was used to extract genomic DNA from the blood cell samples. Points the paper makes about the study in general: In a later genetic analysis, a missense DCLRE1C variant was associated with V-gene and J-gene trimming of TCR beta chains, and the association was replicated in an independent cohort. According to a later analysis, most CMV-associated TCR beta chains appeared to be HLA-restricted, and the HLA associations seemed to be driven largely by CMV exposure. The presence/absence analyses assumed that sequencing depth was roughly uniform across donors, and that assumption may not be true. The classifier was reported to diagnose cytomegalovirus status with high specificity and sensitivity in both the original and validation cohorts. Three of the identified cytomegalovirus-associated TCR beta chains were confirmed in vitro to be specific for cytomegalovirus antigens. CMV serostatus was the only immune exposure information available for the cohort. Correlated functional status among segregating V segments might be attributable to linkage disequilibrium, but an unknown experimental factor could not be ruled out. A cluster of highly shared sequence variants was judged likely to represent a technical artifact of the sequencing pipeline. The cohort was sequenced for TCR beta chains only, and without alpha or paired-chain data the features that could be detected were limited. According to a later analysis, parvovirus B19, influenza, CMV and Epstein-Barr virus appeared linked to several top co-occurrence clusters. The authors suggested that the approach could potentially be generalized to other disease states and immunological phenotypes. In an earlier analysis of around 500 of the donors, most TCR beta V segments appeared in productive rearrangements about 87% or about 30% of the time, broadly matching IMGT annotations. A later analysis found that TCR association rates varied across HLA loci, with DRB1 alleles showing the most associated TCRs and HLA-C alleles the fewest. Compared with the roughly 670-donor mean, donors in an Asian-associated ancestry cluster had fewer N-insertions in productive TCRs, according to a later genetic analysis. Strong co-occurrence of HLA alleles, especially DR and DQ, made assigning TCR associations to individual alleles difficult. Because some donors lacked HLA typing at each locus, the association tests relied only on the typed subset. Most TCR sequences were seen in very few donors, while some public TCRs were found in many individuals. Compared with equally common non-associated chains, HLA-associated TCR beta chains in a later analysis were more clonally expanded and had lower generation probabilities. Some IMGT-functional V segments, including TRBV6-2 and TRBV6-3, could not be told apart with the 87-base-pair reads, so those segments were excluded. A further reported finding was that TCR beta sequences accurately predicted the HLA-A and HLA-B alleles for most subjects in the first cohort. Specific HLA alleles were associated with 15,000 to 20,000 TCR beta sequences at a false discovery rate of 0.05 in a later analysis. A total of about 150 TCR beta chains were listed by the study as associated with cytomegalovirus. Because counts were too low, about 18 rarely observed V segments, including chromosome 9 orphons, were left out of the earlier analysis of about 620 of the donors.

The sequence derives from a woman aged 18-35 years in good health and CMV-seronegative. Sequenced material: PBMCs. This receptor chain uses TRBV10-3 and TRBJ2-2; TRBD2 is a weak D gene call, 5 bases matching. The DNA sequence follows: TGTGCCTCAGCGCTAGCTGTACCCGGGGAGCTGTTTTTT. It is translated as CASALAVPGELFF.